Below, one TCR beta chain is given with its context. This record belongs to a study of technical replicates of blood from several donors. Data came from immunoSEQ multiplex PCR; TCRdb stores just in-frame clones and leaves some out. Of more than 65,000 clones in the sample, 90% to 95% were seen once. The CDR3 totals 14 residues. V dropped 7 bases and J dropped 5 bases, with 17 bases sitting between them. CDR1 and CDR2 (germline): MNHNS, SASEGT. The chain has TRBV6-1 and TRBJ1-2; maybe TRBD1 (6 bases). This TCR came from a human donor in good health. The specimen sequenced was T cells isolated from PBMCs. This CDR3 reads CASTGGARRYGYTF. The CDR3 DNA reads TGTGCCAGCACGGGGGGGGCGCGTCGGTATGGCTACACCTTC.